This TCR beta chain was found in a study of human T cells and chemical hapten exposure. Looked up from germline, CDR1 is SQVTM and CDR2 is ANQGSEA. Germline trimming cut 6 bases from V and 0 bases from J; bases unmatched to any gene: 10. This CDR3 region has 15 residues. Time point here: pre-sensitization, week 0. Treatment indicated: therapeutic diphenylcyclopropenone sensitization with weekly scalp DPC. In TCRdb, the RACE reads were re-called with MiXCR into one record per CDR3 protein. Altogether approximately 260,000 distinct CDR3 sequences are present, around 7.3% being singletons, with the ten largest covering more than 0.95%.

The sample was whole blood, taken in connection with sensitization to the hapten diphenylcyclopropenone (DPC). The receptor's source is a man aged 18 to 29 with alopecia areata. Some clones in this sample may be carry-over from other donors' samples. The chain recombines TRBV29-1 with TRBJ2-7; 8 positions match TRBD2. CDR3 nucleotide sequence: TGCAGCGTGGCGGGAAGCGGGGGTCCCTCCTACGAGCAGTACTTC. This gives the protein CSVAGSGGPSYEQYF.